These 3 T cell receptor beta chains share one sample of origin, sequenced in a study of siplizumab effects on memory and regulatory T cells. Data came from immunoSEQ multiplex PCR; TCRdb stores just in-frame clones and leaves some out. The table shows 100,000 or so clones, with about 92% occurring only once. What was sequenced was CD4+ T cells sorted from blood. Receptors originate from a human donor in good health.

The chain has TRBV28 and TRBJ1-1, with 7 positions matching TRBD1. Germline V gene lookup returns CDR1 MDHEN and CDR2 SYDVKM. The length of the CDR3 is 14 residues. V shed 6 bases and J 2 bases; nucleotides not matched to a gene: 6. CDR3 coding DNA: TGTGCCAGCAGGGCAGGGGGAGGCAACACTGAAGCTTTCTTT. As protein: CASRAGGGNTEAFF.

This rearrangement joins TRBV29-1 to TRBJ2-3; D possibly corresponds to TRBD2 (5 bases). The CDR3 has 11 residues. The germline V gene encodes CDR1 SQVTM and CDR2 ANQGSEA. The CDR3 reads CISTNGDTQYF. In DNA, the CDR3 is TGCATCTCGACTAACGGGGATACGCAGTATTTT.

The chain has TRBV30 and TRBJ1-2; D is possibly TRBD1 (6 bases). The V gene lost 7 bases and the J gene lost 2 bases, with 14 bases spanning the gap. CDR1 is GTSNPN, CDR2 SVGIG, per germline (reference sequence). This CDR3 is built from 13 residues. The CDR3 reads CALRTESNYGYTF. The CDR3 DNA sequence: TGTGCCTTAAGGACAGAGTCCAACTATGGCTACACCTTC. Variable domain in full (rest from reference TRBV30 and TRBJ1-2): SQTIHQWPATLVQPVGSPLSLECTVEGTSNPNLYWYRQAAGRGLQLLFYSVGIGQISSEVPQNLSASRPQDRQFILSSKKLLLSDSGFYLCALRTESNYGYTFGSGTRLTVV.